This TCR beta chain was identified in a study of CD8+CD57+ T cells in acquired aplastic anemia. Study summary: Mean DNA quantity obtained from sorted CD4+ and CD8+ cells was about 3 ug. Broader study findings: There were about 27 CD8+ CDR3 sequences that occurred in both patients and controls.

For CDR3 and TCR beta VDJ profiling, genomic DNA was the template used. Each CDR3 protein gets one entry after TCRdb re-called the reads with MiXCR. The sample has fewer than 80,000 distinct CDR3 sequences, roughly three quarters seen once; the top ten hold approximately 78%. Germline V lookup: CDR1 LNHNV, CDR2 YYDKDF (reference sequence). The CDR3 is made up of 14 amino acids. V shed 0 bases and J shed 13 bases, with 16 bases lying between them. This clonotype was found a few times. Its specificity is unknown. By flow cytometry, patients selected for sequencing had shown an expansion of CD8+CD57+ cells. Severe acquired aplastic anemia was present in all patients. When blood sampling took place, the patients had received no therapy.

This sequence originates from a human donor with aplastic anemia. The rearrangement joins TRBV15 to TRBJ2-1; D perhaps matches TRBD1 (5 bases). The sequenced material came from sorted CD4+, CD8+, or CD8+CD57+ T cells (not recorded which) from PBMCs. In DNA form, the CDR3 reads TGTGCCACCAGCAGAGAAGCCTGGGCCCAGGGACAGTTCTTC. It specifies CATSREAWAQGQFF. Full variable domain (rest looked up from reference TRBV15 and TRBJ2-1): DAMVIQNPRYQVTQFGKPVTLSCSQTLNHNVMYWYQQKSSQAPKLLFHYYDKDFNNEADTPDNFQSRRPNTSFCFLDIRSPGLGDTAMYLCATSREAWAQGQFFGPGTRLTVL.